This record covers a single T cell receptor (beta chain). The antigen is not known. Random hexamers primed reverse transcription of roughly 0.5 to 1 ug RNA. The authors amplified TCR beta CDR3 across 54 Vbeta and 13 Jbeta using immunoSEQ multiplex PCR. One entry per CDR3 protein results from TCRdb running MiXCR on the immunoSEQ multiplex PCR reads. The sample lists 180,000 or so distinct CDR3 sequences, about 95% seen once, with 0.13% to 0.15% in the top ten. Sequencing targeted TCR beta in T cells from blood (CD8+ and CD4+). Isolation of CD8+ and CD4+ T cells was performed negatively, whereas enrichment of TEMRA cells was done by FACS. The CDR3 spans 16 residues. CDR1 and CDR2 from the germline V gene are SGHRS and YFSETQ. The V end was cut by 2 bases, the J end by 0 bases, with 15 bases between. These data are taken from a study of CD8 T cells in Susac syndrome. General study points: Only a relatively small number of individuals were included in the TCR sequencing and HLA analysis.

This TCR came from a human donor in good health. The rearrangement uses TRBV5-1 and TRBJ2-7; D gene uncertain. The sample was CD4+ T cells from PBMCs. The CDR3: CASSFSPGPSSYEQYF. CDR3 sequence (DNA): TGCGCCAGCAGCTTCTCTCCGGGCCCGAGCTCCTACGAGCAGTACTTC.